This record looks at one T cell receptor beta chain sequence and its context. Relative to its sample, this clonotype is medium-sized (0.01 to 0.1%). Its antigen remains undetermined. No much larger clone exists at a distance of one base, and base qualities are not known. Trimming removed 6 bases from V and 2 bases from J, leaving 3 bases between the germline ends. CDR1 and CDR2 are drawn from the germline V gene: MNHNS, SASEGT. The CDR3 runs 11 amino acids, cysteine and phenylalanine included. Here the CDR3 DNA is all that survives: 33 bases in frame from base 1. This specimen's time point label, interpreted: sample taken at primary tumor resection. For TCR sequencing, whole RNA was extracted from tumor and nontumor lung tissue, or from cryopreserved PBMC samples, and no cell sorting was done. The donors were more than 65 patients from the lung TRACERx cohort who had early-stage, untreated non-small cell lung cancer. A patient was chosen for TCR sequencing only when enough RNA was available from at least two tumor regions. Before selection, tumor and adjacent nontumor lung specimens were reviewed by a lung pathologist.

Library prep was done by 5' RACE. The sequencing machine was a NextSeq 500. To allow correction of PCR and sequencing errors, the TCR library protocol tagged every TCR cDNA molecule with a unique molecular identifier. The study's own analysis went as follows. TCR identification, UMI-based error correction and CDR3 extraction were all carried out with Decombinator tools. Expanded TCRs were defined as those above a frequency of 2 per 1,000, corresponding to the top 1% of the tumor frequency distribution. Renyi diversity was computed with the R vegan package after each repertoire had been subsampled 100 times to 5,000 TCRs. To build CDR3 similarity networks, amino acid triplet string-kernel similarity was used, and CDR3s were connected when their pairwise similarity was above 0.82. TCRdb's own reprocessing of the public reads used fastp at Q25 and MiXCR and kept productive beta chains. Rows with one shared CDR3 protein collapse into an entry with the most common genes and DNA. V and J calls and clone size were set by TCRdb, not the authors. This sample is represented by more than 950 distinct CDR3 sequences; around 6% of them were singletons. The ten most abundant clones make up 10% to 15% of the sample.

The data originate from a study of spatial heterogeneity in lung cancer (dated 2019 in TCRdb). About the study as a whole: Beta-chain transcripts were consistently detected in greater numbers than alpha-chain transcripts, which likely reflected higher beta-chain transcript abundance. In the raw uncorrected reads, each unique combination of TCR and UMI appeared more than ten times on average. TCR alpha and beta repertoires were quantitatively compared across multiple tumor regions, matched nontumor lung and blood in non-small cell lung cancer. TCR repertoire features were related to nonsynonymous mutation counts determined by whole-exome sequencing of tumor tissue. At surgery, some 220 tumor regions, roughly 62 matched nontumor lung samples and 56 PBMC samples were TCR-sequenced for both alpha and beta chains.

Overall study results and their limits: Additional single-cell paired TCR alpha and beta sequencing was considered necessary to confirm, at a functional level, the hypothesis that regional TCRs recognize regional mutations.

The chain is made from TRBV6-1 and TRBJ2-3; the D gene lacks a confident call. The sequencing used normal lung tissue next to the tumor, collected at surgery. The sequence was collected from a male donor with early-stage non-small cell lung cancer. The CDR3 corresponds to CASRVTDTQYF. Here is the DNA: TGTGCCAGCAGAGTCACAGATACGCAGTATTTT.